Sequencing of this TCR beta chain was carried out in a study of tumor and adjacent non-tumor tissue in lung cancer. A modified ARM-PCR protocol with three rounds of nested PCR amplified TCRbeta. A single record per CDR3 protein comes from TCRdb applying MiXCR to the multiplex PCR reads. This sample carries 100,000 to 150,000 distinct CDR3 sequences, about 66% of them seen once, and the ten largest clones take 9.5% to 15%. The germline CDR1 and CDR2 sequences are DFQATT and SNEGSKA (reference sequence). CDR3 length: 13 amino acids. RNA was extracted from bulk tissue without any cell sorting. Turning to this clonotype: Given a much more abundant clone one base away, this may be a read error.

The chain has TRBV20-1 and TRBJ2-1, with a weak D call TRBD1 (5 bases). The TCR was taken from a man aged 25 to 40 with non-small cell lung cancer. Specimen: lung tumor tissue. The CDR3 here is CSARVTATNEHFF. CDR3 in DNA: TGCAGTGCTAGAGTGACAGCCACCAATGAGCACTTCTTC.